This T cell receptor (beta chain) emerged from a study of blood T cell repertoires in COVID-19. Study-level information: Whether acute or convalescent, the COVID-19 samples came from the United States, Italy and Spain. From T cells, B-cell-depleted T cells, or PBMCs came the material, which was cDNA or gDNA.

In the study's own analysis: Nucleated cell counts were estimated from reference gene primer amplification. Clones were read by immunoSEQ multiplex PCR, and TCRdb kept only the in-frame ones, dropping some. D and trimming come from the DNA, and the V and J calls and clone size come from that table. The sample consists of about 260,000 clones, 86% of them appearing once. Sequencing used peripheral blood. This receptor was identified in a man aged 35-49 years who had recovered from COVID-19.

The CDR3 reads CSVERRVMMNEQFF. The CDR3 DNA is TGCAGCGTTGAACGCAGGGTTATGATGAATGAGCAGTTCTTC. V gene TRBV29-1 combines with J gene TRBJ2-1, with a weak D call TRBD1 (5 bases). CDR1 is SQVTM, CDR2 ANQGSEA, per germline. Trimming removed 2 bases at V and 7 bases at J, with 15 bases between. This CDR3 is built from 14 residues.